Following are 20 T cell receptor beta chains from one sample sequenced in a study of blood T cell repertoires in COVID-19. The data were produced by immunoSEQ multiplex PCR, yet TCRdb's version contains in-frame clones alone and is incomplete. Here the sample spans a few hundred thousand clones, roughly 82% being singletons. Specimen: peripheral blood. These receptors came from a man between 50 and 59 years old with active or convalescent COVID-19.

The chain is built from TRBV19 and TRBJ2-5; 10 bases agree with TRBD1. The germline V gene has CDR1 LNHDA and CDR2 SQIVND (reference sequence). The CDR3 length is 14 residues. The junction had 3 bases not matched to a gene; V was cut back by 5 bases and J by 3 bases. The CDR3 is CASSWTGGEETQYF. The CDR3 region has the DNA TGTGCCAGTAGTTGGACAGGGGGGGAAGAGACCCAGTACTTC.

The CDR3 bases are TGTGCCAGCAGCAAGGGTCAGGCGCATGATCCTAGCACAGATACGCAGTATTTT. This encodes CASSKGQAHDPSTDTQYF. The chain links TRBV21-1 to TRBJ2-3; the D call of TRBD1 is as the table states it, not checked on the DNA. TRBV21-1 is shown as a pseudogene. The CDR3 is 18 residues long.

As DNA, the CDR3 is TGTGCCAGCAGCTCACTCCCAGGACAGGTTAACTATGGCTACACCTTC. It translates to CASSSLPGQVNYGYTF. This chain links TRBV7-2 with TRBJ1-2; 7 bases match TRBD1. CDR3 size: 16 residues. CDR1 and CDR2 (germline): SGHTA, FQGNSA. With V trimmed by 4 bases and J by 1 base, 9 bases remained unmatched.

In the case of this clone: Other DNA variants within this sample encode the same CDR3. The DNA for the CDR3 is TGTGCCAGCAGCCAAGGGGACAGGGAGGGTAGGGGCTACACCTTC. As protein: CASSQGDREGRGYTF. V usage is TRBV3-1 (or the pseudogene TRBV3-2) and J usage is TRBJ1-2; 9 bases match TRBD1. The CDR3 is 15 residues long. With V trimmed by 1 base and J by 8 bases, 8 bases remained unmatched. Germline assignment: CDR1 LGHDT and CDR2 YNNKEL (reference sequence).

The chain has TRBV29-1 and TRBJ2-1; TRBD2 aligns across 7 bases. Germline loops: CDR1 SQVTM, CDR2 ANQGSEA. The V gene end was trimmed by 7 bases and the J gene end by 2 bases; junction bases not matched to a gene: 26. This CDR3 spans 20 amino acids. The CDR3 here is CSALRGTGRAPGEAYNEQFF. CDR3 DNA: TGCAGCGCGCTTCGGGGTACGGGGAGGGCCCCGGGGGAGGCCTACAATGAGCAGTTCTTC.

The CDR3 sequence: CASSRTVSTDTQYF. CDR3 DNA sequence: TGTGCCAGCAGTCGGACAGTAAGCACAGATACGCAGTATTTT. J is TRBJ2-3 and V is TRBV6-5; perhaps TRBD1 as D (6 bases). The CDR3 consists of 14 residues. Germline CDR1 and CDR2: MNHEY and SVGAGI. V was trimmed by 5 bases and J by 0 bases, leaving 9 bases between them.

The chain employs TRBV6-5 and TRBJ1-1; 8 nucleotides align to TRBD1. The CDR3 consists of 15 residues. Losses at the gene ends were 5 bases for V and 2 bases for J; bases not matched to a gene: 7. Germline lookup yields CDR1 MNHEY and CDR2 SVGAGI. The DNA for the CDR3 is TGTGCCAGCAGTCCTTCCAGGGGGCTTAACACTGAAGCTTTCTTT. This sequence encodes CASSPSRGLNTEAFF.

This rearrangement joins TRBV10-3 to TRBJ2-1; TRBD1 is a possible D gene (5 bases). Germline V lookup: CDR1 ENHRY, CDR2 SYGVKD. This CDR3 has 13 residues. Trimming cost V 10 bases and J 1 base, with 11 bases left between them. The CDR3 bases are TGTGCCACCTTCGACAGATCCTACAATGAGCAGTTCTTC. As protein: CATFDRSYNEQFF.

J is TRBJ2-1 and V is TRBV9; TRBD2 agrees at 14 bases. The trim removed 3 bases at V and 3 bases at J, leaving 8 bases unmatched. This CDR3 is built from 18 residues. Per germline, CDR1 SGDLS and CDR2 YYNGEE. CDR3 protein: CASSDGLAGGDLYNEQFF. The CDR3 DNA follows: TGTGCCAGCAGCGATGGACTAGCGGGGGGAGACCTCTACAATGAGCAGTTCTTC.

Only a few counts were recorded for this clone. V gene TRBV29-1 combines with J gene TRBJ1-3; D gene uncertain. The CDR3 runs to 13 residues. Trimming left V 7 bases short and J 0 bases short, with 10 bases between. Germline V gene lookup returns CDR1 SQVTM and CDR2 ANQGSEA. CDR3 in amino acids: CSAEDGSGNTIYF. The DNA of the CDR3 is TGCAGCGCCGAAGACGGCTCTGGAAACACCATATATTTT.

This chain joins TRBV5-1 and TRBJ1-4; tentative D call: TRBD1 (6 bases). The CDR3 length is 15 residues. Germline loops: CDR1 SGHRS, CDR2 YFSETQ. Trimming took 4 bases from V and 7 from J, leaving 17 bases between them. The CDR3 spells CASSPRTGSGEKLFF. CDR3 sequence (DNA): TGCGCCAGCAGCCCCCGAACAGGGTCGGGTGAAAAACTGTTTTTT.

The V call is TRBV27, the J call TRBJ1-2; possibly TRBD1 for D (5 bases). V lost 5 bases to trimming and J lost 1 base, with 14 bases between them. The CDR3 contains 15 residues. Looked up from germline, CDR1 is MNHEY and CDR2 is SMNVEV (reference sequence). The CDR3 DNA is TGTGCCAGCAGTCCTCGGGGGGGTCTTAACTATGGCTACACCTTC. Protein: CASSPRGGLNYGYTF.

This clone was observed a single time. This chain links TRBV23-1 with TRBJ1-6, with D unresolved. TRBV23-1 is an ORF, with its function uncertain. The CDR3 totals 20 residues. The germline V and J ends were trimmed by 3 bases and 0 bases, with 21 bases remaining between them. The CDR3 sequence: CASSHRTWEDWSSYNSPLHF. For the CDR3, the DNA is TGCGCCAGCAGTCACCGAACGTGGGAGGATTGGAGCTCCTATAATTCACCCCTCCACTTT.

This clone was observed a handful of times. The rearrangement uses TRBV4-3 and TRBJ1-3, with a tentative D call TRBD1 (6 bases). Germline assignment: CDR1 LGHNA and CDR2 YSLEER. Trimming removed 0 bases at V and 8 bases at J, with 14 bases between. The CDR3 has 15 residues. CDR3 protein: CASSQEGAGADTIYF. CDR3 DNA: TGCGCCAGCAGCCAAGAGGGAGCAGGGGCGGACACCATATATTTT.

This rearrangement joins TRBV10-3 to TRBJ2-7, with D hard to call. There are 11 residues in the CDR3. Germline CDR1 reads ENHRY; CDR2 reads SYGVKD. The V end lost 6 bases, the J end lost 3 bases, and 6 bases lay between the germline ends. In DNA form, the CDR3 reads TGTGCCATCAGGGGCCGCTACGAGCAGTACTTC. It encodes CAIRGRYEQYF.

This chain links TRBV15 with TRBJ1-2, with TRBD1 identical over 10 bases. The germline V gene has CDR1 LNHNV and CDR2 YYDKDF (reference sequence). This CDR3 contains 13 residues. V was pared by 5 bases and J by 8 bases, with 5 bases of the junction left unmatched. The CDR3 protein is CATSLDRGQGYTF. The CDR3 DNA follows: TGTGCCACCAGCTTAGACAGGGGGCAAGGCTACACCTTC.

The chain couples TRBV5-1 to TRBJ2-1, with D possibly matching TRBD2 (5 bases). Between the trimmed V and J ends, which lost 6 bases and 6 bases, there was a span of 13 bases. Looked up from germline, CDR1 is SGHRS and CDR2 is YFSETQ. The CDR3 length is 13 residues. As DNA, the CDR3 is TGCGCCAGCACCCCCGGAGGCCCCAATGAGCAGTTCTTC. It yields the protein CASTPGGPNEQFF. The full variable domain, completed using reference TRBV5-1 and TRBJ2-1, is KAGVTQTPRYLIKTRGQQVTLSCSPISGHRSVSWYQQTPGQGLQFLFEYFSETQRNKGNFPGRFSGRQFSNSRSEMNVSTLELGDSALYLCASTPGGPNEQFFGPGTRLTVL.

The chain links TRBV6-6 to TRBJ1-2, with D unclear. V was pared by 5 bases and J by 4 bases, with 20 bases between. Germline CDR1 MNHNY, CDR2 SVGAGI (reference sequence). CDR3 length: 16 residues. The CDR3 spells CASSRPPGLGGYGYTF. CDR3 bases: TGTGCCAGCAGTCGACCTCCGGGGTTGGGAGGCTATGGCTACACCTTC.

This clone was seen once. CDR3 nucleotides: TGTGCCAGCAGCTCAGGCGGTCGTTGGACACAGCAGTTCTTC. Its protein product is CASSSGGRWTQQFF. This chain joins TRBV7-8 and TRBJ2-1; possible D gene TRBD1, 5 bases. Trimming shortened V by 4 bases and J by 11 bases, and 18 bases separated the two germline ends. Germline loops: CDR1 SGHVS, CDR2 FQNEAQ. The CDR3 spans 14 residues.

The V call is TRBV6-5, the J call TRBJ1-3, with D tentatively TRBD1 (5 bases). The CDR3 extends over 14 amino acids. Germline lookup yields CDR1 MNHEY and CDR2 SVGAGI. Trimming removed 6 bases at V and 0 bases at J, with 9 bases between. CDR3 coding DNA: TGTGCCAGCAGCCCGACAGTCTCTGGAAACACCATATATTTT. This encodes CASSPTVSGNTIYF.